A single T cell receptor beta chain is shown here with its context. The antigen remains undetermined. The data belong to a study of beta chain features in type 1 diabetes. Using CD45RO/CCR7/CD25/CD127/CD95/CD27, CD4+ naive, central memory, regulatory and stem cell-like memory cells were sorted. V was shortened by 4 bases and J by 7 bases, with 14 bases between the two germline ends. CDR1 and CDR2 (germline): MDHEN, SYDVKM. The CDR3 extends over 13 amino acids. cDNA synthesis used the whole RNA isolate, giving expressed TCRB sequences. Libraries were prepared by immunoSEQ multiplex PCR; TCRdb keeps only in-frame clonotypes and omits some of them. Of almost 350,000 clones listed, about a tenth were seen once; the top ten hold roughly 1%. Regarding the study as a whole: Overrepresentation of cells with high TCR expression could result from cDNA sequencing. Among type 1 diabetes patients, VDJ junctions had fewer insertions and more deletions. The study found that naive, central memory and Treg TCRB repertoires appeared more similar in patients than in healthy donors. Shorter TCRB CDR3s, moderately but significantly so, were found in Type 1 diabetes patients in all four CD4+ subsets.

This chain connects TRBV28 to TRBJ2-7; a weak D match, TRBD2 (5 bases). This TCR derives from a young man with type 1 diabetes. Sequencing was carried out using central memory CD4+ T cells from blood. The CDR3 reads CASSSPAGKEQYF. The CDR3 DNA reads as TGTGCCAGCAGTTCGCCGGCGGGCAAAGAGCAGTACTTC. Drawing the rest from reference TRBV28 and TRBJ2-7, the complete variable domain is DVKVTQSSRYLVKRTGEKVFLECVQDMDHENMFWYRQDPGLGLRLIYFSYDVKMKEKGDIPEGYSVSREKKERFSLILESASTNQTSMYLCASSSPAGKEQYFGPGTRLTVT.